Here is one T cell receptor (beta chain) with its context. Trimming cost V 6 bases and J 7 bases; bases outside gene matches: 16. Germline-derived CDR1 and CDR2 are LNHDA and SQIVND (reference sequence). The CDR3 has 16 residues. These data come from a study of blood T cell repertoires in COVID-19. Across the study: Sites in the United States, Italy and Spain provided acute and convalescent COVID-19 samples.

Assay: immunoSEQ multiplex PCR; the TCRdb copy retains only in-frame clones and omits some. This sample has over 200,000 clones, with 86% found just once. V is TRBV19 and J is TRBJ2-7; 9 bases match TRBD1. The sample taken for sequencing was peripheral blood. The receptor comes from a man aged 40-50 years who had recovered from COVID-19. The CDR3 here is CASRSEGSGQGKEQYF. Here the CDR3 DNA reads TGTGCCAGTAGGAGTGAGGGTTCGGGACAGGGAAAGGAGCAGTACTTC.